This passage covers 32 T cell receptor beta chains from one sample sequenced in a study of T cell responses to AZD1222 COVID-19 vaccine. Sequencing was performed with immunoSEQ multiplex PCR; in TCRdb, only in-frame clones are kept and a portion is missing. The table includes 200,000 or so clones, 90% detected once. Sample: peripheral blood, taken on day 0 of AZD1222 vaccination. The receptor source for this set is an adult in good health.

The rearrangement joins TRBV10-3 to TRBJ2-7, with D tentatively TRBD2 (5 bases). CDR3 size: 13 residues. Germline-derived CDR1 and CDR2 are ENHRY and SYGVKD. The V end lost 2 bases, the J end lost 1 base, and 6 bases lay between the germline ends. CDR3 bases: TGTGCCATCAGTGAGGGCGGGTCCTACGAGCAGTACTTC. Translated, it gives CAISEGGSYEQYF.

The J gene is TRBJ1-6, the V gene TRBV11-2; no reliable D call. V lost 10 bases and J lost 4, with 14 bases in between. CDR3 length: 14 residues. The germline CDR1 and CDR2 sequences are SGHAT and FQNNGV. The chain's CDR3 is CATRAEGYNSPLHF. In DNA, the CDR3 is TGTGCCACCCGGGCGGAAGGTTATAATTCACCCCTCCACTTT. The full variable domain, with the rest looked up from reference TRBV11-2 and TRBJ1-6, is EAGVAQSPRYKIIEKRQSVAFWCNPISGHATLYWYQQILGQGPKLLIQFQNNGVVDDSQLPKDRFSAERLKGVDSTLKIQPAKLEDSAVYLCATRAEGYNSPLHFGNGTRLTVT.

The chain has TRBV6-1 and TRBJ1-2; perhaps TRBD1 as D (6 bases). Between the trimmed V and J ends, which lost 1 base and 8 bases, there was a span of 20 bases. The germline V gene has CDR1 MNHNS and CDR2 SASEGT. The CDR3 has 16 residues. The CDR3 sequence: CASSEGRTERFRGYTF. The DNA for the CDR3 is TGTGCCAGCAGTGAAGGCCGGACAGAGCGATTTCGGGGCTACACCTTC.

The chain couples TRBV6-5 to TRBJ1-3, with a tentative D call TRBD1 (6 bases). The ends were cut back, 2 bases at V and 2 bases at J, with 10 bases in the middle. Germline V CDR1 and CDR2: MNHEY, SVGAGI. This CDR3 is 15 amino acids long. CDR3 amino acids: CASSYKGVTGNTIYF. DNA of the CDR3: TGTGCCAGCAGTTACAAGGGGGTTACTGGAAACACCATATATTTT.

V and J are TRBV19 and TRBJ2-1; D is undetermined. Germline V gene data show CDR1 as LNHDA and CDR2 as SQIVND (reference sequence). Trimming removed 6 bases at V and 5 bases at J, with 8 bases between. This CDR3 region has 12 residues. The CDR3 protein is CASSLLNNEQFF. DNA of the CDR3: TGTGCCAGTAGCCTTCTTAACAATGAGCAGTTCTTC. The full variable domain, in which reference TRBV19 and TRBJ2-1 provide the parts outside the CDR3, is DGGITQSPKYLFRKEGQNVTLSCEQNLNHDAMYWYRQDPGQGLRLIYYSQIVNDFQKGDIAEGYSVSREKKESFPLTVTSAQKNPTAFYLCASSLLNNEQFFGPGTRLTVL.

The chain joins TRBV28 to TRBJ2-7, with 9 bases matching TRBD1. Germline CDR1 MDHEN, CDR2 SYDVKM. V shed 4 bases and J 5 bases; nucleotides not matched to a gene: 9. The CDR3 spans 15 residues. CDR3 sequence (DNA): TGTGCCAGCAGTTCCCCGGGACAGGGAGCCAACGAGCAGTACTTC. It encodes CASSSPGQGANEQYF.

The rearrangement joins TRBV20-1 to TRBJ2-7, with D possibly matching TRBD2 (5 bases). Trimming cost V 6 bases and J 6 bases, with 12 bases left between them. The length of the CDR3 is 11 residues. Germline CDR1 is DFQATT and CDR2 is SNEGSKA (reference sequence). The CDR3 spells CSASGLGEQYF. Written as DNA, the CDR3 is TGCAGTGCCAGTGGACTTGGCGAGCAGTACTTC.

The rearrangement links TRBV2 to TRBJ2-5, with TRBD2 matching 14 bases. The CDR3 sequence is 16 residues long. The V segment lost 1 base and the J segment 5 bases; nucleotides outside the gene matches: 3. Per germline, CDR1 SNHLY and CDR2 FYNNEI. CDR3 sequence (DNA): TGTGCCAGCAGTGAAGGACTAGCGGGGGGGCTGGAGACCCAGTACTTC. Its protein product is CASSEGLAGGLETQYF.

This clone has more than one count but fewer than ten. The chain uses TRBV19 and TRBJ2-2, with 7 bases fitting TRBD2. The V gene's germline CDR1 is LNHDA and CDR2 SQIVND (reference sequence). V was pared by 10 bases and J by 0 bases, with 2 bases of the junction left unmatched. The CDR3 runs 13 residues. CDR3 in amino acids: CATAGANTGELFF. The CDR3 DNA is TGTGCCACCGCGGGGGCGAACACCGGGGAGCTGTTTTTT.

DNA of the CDR3: TGTGCCAGCAGCTTGGCCTCGCGAAGGGCTAATGAAAAACTGTTTTTT. It codes for CASSLASRRANEKLFF. The chain uses TRBV5-5 and TRBJ1-4, with D uncertain. This CDR3 region has 16 residues. V was cut by 0 bases and J by 3 bases, with 12 bases left in between. Germline lookup yields CDR1 SGHKS and CDR2 YYEKEE (reference sequence).

The chain combines TRBV5-4 with TRBJ1-2; possible D gene TRBD1, 6 bases. There are 13 residues in the CDR3. V lost 1 base, J lost 7 bases, and 11 bases lay in between. Looked up from germline, CDR1 is SGHNT and CDR2 is YYREEE (reference sequence). CDR3 protein: CASSLSGTSGYTF. DNA of the CDR3: TGTGCCAGCAGCTTGTCTGGGACAAGTGGCTACACCTTC.

The J gene is TRBJ1-1, the V gene TRBV19; no clear D. Trimming shortened V by 6 bases and J by 4 bases, and 12 bases separated the two germline ends. Germline-derived CDR1 and CDR2 are LNHDA and SQIVND (reference sequence). The CDR3 length is 13 residues. CDR3 coding DNA: TGTGCCAGTAGGATGGGGTTTCGCACTGAAGCTTTCTTT. Translation gives CASRMGFRTEAFF.

The chain joins TRBV12-5 to TRBJ2-7, with D unresolved. Germline CDR1 and CDR2: LGHNT and FRNRAP. The CDR3 totals 13 residues. The ends were cut back, 3 bases at V and 5 bases at J, with 11 bases in the middle. CDR3 sequence reads: CASGLDMVDEQYF. The CDR3, as DNA: TGTGCTAGTGGTTTAGATATGGTTGACGAGCAGTACTTC.

This clone was seen many times. V gene TRBV7-9 combines with J gene TRBJ2-5; possibly TRBD2 for D (5 bases). Per germline, CDR1 SEHNR and CDR2 FQNEAQ (reference sequence). With 5 bases removed from V and 3 bases from J, the gap between germline ends came to 10 bases. CDR3 length: 13 amino acids. CDR3 nucleotide sequence: TGTGCCAGCAGCACACGAGCGGAAGAGACCCAGTACTTC. It encodes CASSTRAEETQYF.

The gene calls are TRBV3-1 (or the pseudogene TRBV3-2) and TRBJ1-2; D unclear. Looked up from germline, CDR1 is LGHDT and CDR2 is YNNKEL (reference sequence). The CDR3 totals 15 residues. V dropped 1 base and J dropped 1 base, with 10 bases sitting between them. This chain's CDR3 is CASSQGSGLNYGYTF. The DNA for the CDR3 is TGTGCCAGCAGCCAAGGTTCGGGCCTTAACTATGGCTACACCTTC.

The V and J genes are TRBV15 and TRBJ2-1; 9 bases line up with TRBD2. CDR1 is LNHNV and CDR2 is YYDKDF in the germline V gene (reference sequence). The CDR3 is 17 amino acids. Trimming cost V 1 base and J 7 bases; bases outside gene matches: 11. CDR3 in DNA: TGTGCCACCAGCAGAGTTTTCGGGGCTAGCGGGGTAAATGAGCAGTTCTTC. Residues: CATSRVFGASGVNEQFF.

The chain carries TRBV7-2 and TRBJ2-5; D is unclear. Germline values: CDR1 SGHTA, CDR2 FQGNSA. Trimming pared 1 base from V and 1 base from J, leaving 7 bases between. This CDR3 has 14 amino acids. Here the CDR3 DNA reads TGTGCCAGCAGCTTAGGACTCACCCAAGAGACCCAGTACTTC. This sequence encodes CASSLGLTQETQYF.

The chain combines TRBV7-8 with TRBJ1-6; maybe TRBD1 (5 bases). The CDR3 contains 14 residues. Per germline, CDR1 SGHVS and CDR2 FQNEAQ. Trimming took 3 bases from V and 7 from J, leaving 10 bases between them. CDR3 amino acids: CASSFRGRNSPLHF. CDR3 DNA: TGTGCCAGCAGCTTTAGGGGACGGAATTCACCCCTCCACTTT.

The chain joins TRBV5-1 to TRBJ2-5; weak D call: TRBD2 (6 bases). CDR1 and CDR2 (germline): SGHRS, YFSETQ. V lost 4 bases to trimming and J lost 2 bases, with 9 bases between them. This CDR3 region has 13 residues. The CDR3 DNA follows: TGCGCCAGCAGCCAGGGACTTCAAGAGACCCAGTACTTC. As protein: CASSQGLQETQYF.

The gene calls are TRBV6-4 and TRBJ1-5; D may be TRBD1 (5 bases). CDR1 is MRHNA and CDR2 is SNTAGT in the germline V gene. Trimming cost V 3 bases and J 0 bases, with 6 bases left between them. The CDR3 is 14 residues long. CDR3 bases: TGTGCCAGCAGTGATCAGGGTAGCAATCAGCCCCAGCATTTT. It is translated as CASSDQGSNQPQHF.

The CDR3 is CASAQRGSRGGYTF. Written as DNA, the CDR3 is TGTGCCAGCGCACAGCGGGGCTCCAGGGGTGGCTACACCTTC. V is TRBV6-5 and J is TRBJ1-2, with D possibly matching TRBD1 (6 bases). Trimming left V 8 bases short and J 7 bases short, with 20 bases between. Germline lookup yields CDR1 MNHEY and CDR2 SVGAGI. CDR3 length: 14 residues.

This clone was seen a single time. The chain couples TRBV27 to TRBJ2-7; possibly TRBD2 for D (5 bases). The CDR3 spans 15 residues. CDR1 MNHEY and CDR2 SMNVEV come from the germline V gene (reference sequence). V lost 7 bases, J lost 2 bases, and 18 bases lay in between. CDR3 sequence reads: CASTPPSGYAYEQYF. The CDR3 region has the DNA TGTGCCAGCACCCCCCCAAGCGGATATGCCTACGAGCAGTACTTC.

This chain joins TRBV5-1 and TRBJ1-4, with 9 bases identical to TRBD1. The V and J ends lost 4 bases and 8 bases, in that order; junction bases with no gene match: 12. This CDR3 contains 16 residues. Germline V gene data show CDR1 as SGHRS and CDR2 as YFSETQ. DNA for the CDR3: TGCGCCAGCAGCGAGATGCCGGGACAGGGTAAAGAAAAACTGTTTTTT. Its translation: CASSEMPGQGKEKLFF.

CDR3 sequence reads: CASGQTGIYNEQFF. In nucleotides, the CDR3 is TGCGCCAGCGGCCAGACAGGGATCTACAATGAGCAGTTCTTC. The rearrangement uses TRBV23-1 and TRBJ2-1, with 7 bases that match TRBD1. TRBV23-1 is treated as an ORF (open reading frame) with a function not yet certain. The CDR3 extends over 14 amino acids. Germline trimming cut 8 bases from V and 3 bases from J; bases unmatched to any gene: 7.

The rearrangement joins TRBV18 to TRBJ2-5; TRBD1 or TRBD2 may be the D gene (5 bases each). Per germline, CDR1 KGHSH and CDR2 LQKENI. The CDR3 has 14 residues. Trimming took 6 bases from V and 5 from J, leaving 16 bases between them. CDR3 DNA: TGTGCCAGCTCTATTGGGCGAGAGGGGGAGACCCAGTACTTC. Translating gives CASSIGREGETQYF.

The chain combines TRBV9 with TRBJ2-7; 10 bases match TRBD2. CDR1 is SGDLS and CDR2 is YYNGEE in the germline V gene. The CDR3 length is 15 residues. V trimming: 0 bases; J trimming: 3 bases; junction bases outside the gene matches: 3. The DNA for the CDR3 is TGTGCCAGCAGCGTAGTGCCTAGCGGGAGCTACGAGCAGTACTTC. This encodes CASSVVPSGSYEQYF. The whole variable domain, remainder taken from reference TRBV9 and TRBJ2-7, is DSGVTQTPKHLITATGQRVTLRCSPRSGDLSVYWYQQSLDQGLQFLIQYYNGEERAKGNILERFSAQQFPDLHSELNLSSLELGDSALYFCASSVVPSGSYEQYFGPGTRLTVT.

This sequence joins TRBV5-1 and TRBJ2-6; no clear D. V lost 4 bases and J lost 0, with 8 bases in between. Germline CDR1 SGHRS, CDR2 YFSETQ. The CDR3 consists of 15 residues. The CDR3 spells CASSRGRSGANVLTF. DNA for the CDR3: TGCGCCAGCAGCCGAGGTCGCTCTGGGGCCAACGTCCTGACTTTC.

V is TRBV6-6 and J is TRBJ1-6; D possibly corresponds to TRBD1 (6 bases). V lost 6 bases and J lost 10, with 16 bases in between. Germline CDR1 MNHNY, CDR2 SVGAGI (reference sequence). This CDR3 contains 14 residues. CDR3: CASSQTGIGSPLHF. The CDR3 DNA sequence: TGTGCCAGCAGCCAAACAGGGATTGGGTCACCCCTCCACTTT.

This sequence joins TRBV5-1 and TRBJ2-7; 9 bases match TRBD1. The CDR3 length is 15 residues. The trim removed 3 bases at V and 3 bases at J, leaving 7 bases unmatched. In germline, CDR1 is SGHRS, CDR2 YFSETQ. The CDR3 DNA reads as TGCGCCAGCAGCTCTGGGACAGGGATGGGCTACGAGCAGTACTTC. Its translation: CASSSGTGMGYEQYF. The full variable domain, completed using reference TRBV5-1 and TRBJ2-7, is KAGVTQTPRYLIKTRGQQVTLSCSPISGHRSVSWYQQTPGQGLQFLFEYFSETQRNKGNFPGRFSGRQFSNSRSEMNVSTLELGDSALYLCASSSGTGMGYEQYFGPGTRLTVT.

This clone was recorded only once. The chain carries TRBV7-9 and TRBJ1-1, with D maybe TRBD1 (6 bases). The V gene's germline CDR1 is SEHNR and CDR2 FQNEAQ (reference sequence). This CDR3 is built from 13 residues. Trimming stripped 6 bases from V and 6 bases from J, with 14 bases between. The CDR3 loop reads CASSQEGGPEAFF. The CDR3 bases are TGTGCCAGCAGTCAAGAGGGGGGCCCTGAAGCTTTCTTT. Full variable domain (remainder filled in from reference TRBV7-9 and TRBJ1-1): DTGVSQNPRHKITKRGQNVTFRCDPISEHNRLYWYRQTLGQGPEFLTYFQNEAQLEKSRLLSDRFSAERPKGSFSTLEIQRTEQGDSAMYLCASSQEGGPEAFFGQGTRLTVV.

The V call is TRBV5-6, the J call TRBJ2-1, with 14 bases that match TRBD2. Germline V lookup: CDR1 SGHDT, CDR2 YYEEEE. The CDR3 contains 15 residues. The V and J ends lost 6 bases and 10 bases, in that order; junction bases with no gene match: 9. The CDR3 DNA sequence: TGTGCCAGCACCTCCGGACTAGCGGGAGGCTCCGAGCAGTTCTTC. This gives the protein CASTSGLAGGSEQFF.

The gene calls are TRBV19 and TRBJ2-1; 7 positions agree with TRBD1. V lost 6 bases, J lost 3 bases, and 5 bases stayed unmatched. The CDR3 runs 14 residues. Germline loops: CDR1 LNHDA, CDR2 SQIVND (reference sequence). The CDR3 DNA follows: TGTGCCAGTAGCGGGACAGTGGACTACAATGAGCAGTTCTTC. This gives the protein CASSGTVDYNEQFF.